The sequence of this T cell receptor beta chain was determined in a study of liver allograft versus peripheral blood T cells. Looking at the study overall: Repertoires of T cell receptors in transplanted livers were compared with recipients' peripheral blood repertoires. Study-level findings and limits: Repertoires of T cell receptors in liver allografts reportedly differed from peripheral blood repertoires.

V dropped 4 bases and J dropped 6; count of bases not matched to a gene: 15. Germline loops: CDR1 SGHKS, CDR2 YYEKEE (reference sequence). The CDR3 length is 16 residues. This clonotype occurred a few times. Its antigen is undetermined. From the reads, TCRdb called clonotypes with MiXCR, one entry per CDR3 protein. Seen here are 7,000 to 10,000 distinct CDR3 sequences, roughly 21% observed once, and the top ten hold 5% to 6.5%. The source is a human patient who had a liver transplant. Some T cells may possibly be graft donor cells. The chain uses TRBV5-5 and TRBJ2-7; 8 positions match TRBD1. The CDR3 DNA follows: TGTGCCAGCAGCCGACTACAGGCCGGGACAGGATTCGAGCAGTACTTC. It specifies CASSRLQAGTGFEQYF.